Included here is one T cell receptor (beta chain) sequence, with context. This sample stems from a study of long-term antiretroviral therapy in people with HIV. About the study: Samples collected earliest predate the 2015 immediate-ART recommendation by about a decade.

The CDR3 spans 13 residues. J lost 3 bases, V lost 6 bases, and 4 bases had no gene match. The germline V gene encodes CDR1 SGHKS and CDR2 YYEKEE (reference sequence). Version v3.0 of the immunoSEQ assay ran at survey level. Clones were read by immunoSEQ multiplex PCR, and TCRdb kept only the in-frame ones, dropping some. The sample holds roughly 20,000 clones; around nine tenths are singletons and the top ten take over 9.5%. The material sequenced was unsorted PBMCs, taken 0.5 years after starting antiretroviral therapy. V gene TRBV5-5 combines with J gene TRBJ2-7; 9 nucleotides match TRBD1. The sequence was collected from a man between 40 and 49 years old with HIV. The CDR3 is CASKTGGGYEQYF. CDR3 nucleotide sequence: TGTGCCAGCAAAACAGGGGGCGGCTACGAGCAGTACTTC. Full variable domain (missing parts from reference TRBV5-5 and TRBJ2-7): DAGVTQSPTHLIKTRGQQVTLRCSPISGHKSVSWYQQVLGQGPQFIFQYYEKEERGRGNFPDRFSARQFPNYSSELNVNALLLGDSALYLCASKTGGGYEQYFGPGTRLTVT.